A single sample gave rise to the 24 T cell receptor beta chains below, sequenced in a study of T-cell memory formation after mild COVID-19. TCRdb redid the calling of the 5' RACE reads with MiXCR, one entry per CDR3 protein. The sample carries some 120,000 distinct CDR3 sequences, approximately 15% recorded once. Sample: PBMCs or a T cell subset sorted from them (not recorded which). The source of these receptors is an adult woman who had mild COVID-19 (a few samples of this study predate the infection). Cell type and time point are not known.

This chain links TRBV7-2 with TRBJ2-7; 8 nucleotides align to TRBD1. The junction had 12 bases not matched to a gene; V was cut back by 2 bases and J by 6 bases. This CDR3 contains 16 residues. In germline, CDR1 is SGHTA, CDR2 FQGNSA. DNA of the CDR3: TGTGCCAGCAGCTTAATAAGGAGCAGGGGGCAGGCCGAGCAGTACTTC. Protein sequence: CASSLIRSRGQAEQYF.

The rearrangement links TRBV24-1 to TRBJ2-1; D is possibly TRBD1 (5 bases). Germline CDR1 KGHDR, CDR2 SFDVKD. The V end was cut by 3 bases, the J end by 5 bases, with 22 bases between. The CDR3 length is 18 residues. CDR3 bases: TGTGCCACCAGTGATCCGCAGGGCGGTCAGCACTCGAACAATGAGCAGTTCTTC. This translates into CATSDPQGGQHSNNEQFF.

This clonotype was counted between two and nine times. V is TRBV6-1 and J is TRBJ2-1; D remains ambiguous. The V gene's germline CDR1 is MNHNS and CDR2 SASEGT. V dropped 8 bases and J dropped 10 bases, with 9 bases sitting between them. This CDR3 is built from 10 residues. The CDR3: CASFLTEQFF. The CDR3 DNA reads as TGTGCCAGCTTTCTAACCGAGCAGTTCTTC.

J is TRBJ1-2 and V is TRBV20-1, with 8 bases aligning to TRBD1. This CDR3 contains 16 residues. Germline CDR1 and CDR2: DFQATT and SNEGSKA (reference sequence). V shed 3 bases, J shed 2 bases, and the junction held 11 bases outside the gene matches. In nucleotides, the CDR3 is TGCAGTGCTAGGGACGCCTGGACAGGGTTCAACTATGGCTACACCTTC. This sequence encodes CSARDAWTGFNYGYTF.

In its sample, this clonotype was seen a few times. The J gene is TRBJ1-5, the V gene TRBV19, with 7 bases fitting TRBD1. Germline lookup yields CDR1 LNHDA and CDR2 SQIVND (reference sequence). The CDR3 consists of 15 residues. With V trimmed by 4 bases and J by 5 bases, 8 bases remained unmatched. The CDR3 sequence is CASSTEQGPYQPQHF. DNA of the CDR3: TGTGCCAGTAGTACGGAACAGGGGCCCTATCAGCCCCAGCATTTT.

The V gene is TRBV6-5, the J gene TRBJ1-2; 7 positions match TRBD1. Germline V lookup: CDR1 MNHEY, CDR2 SVGAGI. The CDR3 consists of 14 residues. The ends lost 10 bases at V and 5 bases at J; junction bases unmatched: 13. In DNA, the CDR3 is TGTGCCACTCAGAAGACAGGGCGGAATTATGGCTACACCTTC. It translates to CATQKTGRNYGYTF.

This clonotype was counted between two and nine times. The CDR3 bases are TGCGCCAGCACCAAACCCCTCGGGCAGGGGGGAAGAGATACGCAGTATTTT. Protein product: CASTKPLGQGGRDTQYF. The gene calls are TRBV5-1 and TRBJ2-3; TRBD1 might be the D (7 bases). The CDR3 has 17 amino acids. From germline, CDR1 is SGHRS and CDR2 YFSETQ. V lost 6 bases and J 5 bases, leaving 25 bases between the germline ends.

The rearrangement uses TRBV12-3 or TRBV12-4 and TRBJ1-1; perhaps TRBD1 as D (5 bases). V lost 3 bases, J lost 11 bases, and 10 bases lay in between. The CDR3 is made up of 11 amino acids. CDR3 residues: CASSLIGGAFF. The CDR3 bases are TGTGCCAGCAGTTTGATCGGGGGGGCTTTCTTT.

This clonotype was detected a few times. CDR3 amino acids: CASSRTGLDTGELFF. For the CDR3, the DNA is TGTGCCAGCAGTCGTACCGGCCTCGACACCGGGGAGCTGTTTTTT. The chain links TRBV5-4 to TRBJ2-2; no clear D. There are 15 residues in the CDR3. V was trimmed by 5 bases and J by 3 bases, leaving 14 bases between them. Germline loops: CDR1 SGHNT, CDR2 YYREEE (reference sequence).

In this sample, this clonotype turned up a few times. CDR3 DNA sequence: TGTGCCAGCAGTTACTCGGCGGGGCTCAATCAGCCCCAGCATTTT. Amino acids: CASSYSAGLNQPQHF. The chain links TRBV6-5 to TRBJ1-5; D is possibly TRBD1 (5 bases). This CDR3 is built from 15 residues. The germline V and J ends were trimmed by 0 bases and 3 bases, with 9 bases remaining between them. From germline, CDR1 is MNHEY and CDR2 SVGAGI.

This clonotype appeared a few times. The J gene is TRBJ2-1, the V gene TRBV7-2; TRBD2 might be the D (5 bases). The CDR3 loop spans 16 amino acids. Trimming stripped 5 bases from V and 3 bases from J, with 17 bases between. Germline CDR1 SGHTA, CDR2 FQGNSA. This CDR3 is CASSLLGVGVYNEQFF. For the CDR3, the DNA is TGTGCCAGCAGCCTTCTGGGAGTAGGAGTCTACAATGAGCAGTTCTTC.

This clonotype was counted ten times or more. This chain joins TRBV18 and TRBJ2-3, with D possibly being TRBD1 (6 bases). Germline values: CDR1 KGHSH, CDR2 LQKENI. The CDR3 has 15 amino acids. Trimming pared 0 bases from V and 2 bases from J, leaving 9 bases between. CDR3 protein: CASSPPQGITDTQYF. For the CDR3, the DNA is TGTGCCAGCTCACCACCCCAGGGGATCACAGATACGCAGTATTTT.

This chain connects TRBV7-9 to TRBJ2-7; TRBD1 matches at 7 bases. CDR1 and CDR2 from the germline V gene are SEHNR and FQNEAQ (reference sequence). The CDR3 contains 14 residues. The V segment lost 5 bases and the J segment 2 bases; nucleotides outside the gene matches: 6. The CDR3 coding sequence is TGTGCCAGCAGCCTGAAGGGGGCCCCCTACGAGCAGTACTTC. Protein: CASSLKGAPYEQYF.

This clonotype was seen only a few times. This chain connects TRBV14 to TRBJ2-3; D not certain. Germline assignment: CDR1 SGHDN and CDR2 FVKESK. The CDR3 runs to 14 residues. The V end lost 3 bases, the J end lost 6 bases, and 13 bases lay between the germline ends. The CDR3 bases are TGTGCCAGCAGCCACCTAGACCTGGGGGATACGCAGTATTTT. Its translation: CASSHLDLGDTQYF.

Only a few counts were recorded for this clonotype. The V call is TRBV15, the J call TRBJ2-3; D not resolved. Germline V gene data show CDR1 as LNHNV and CDR2 as YYDKDF (reference sequence). Deletions cut 0 bases from V and 2 bases from J, with 12 bases between. This CDR3 spans 16 amino acids. CDR3 sequence (DNA): TGTGCCACCAGCAGAGATTCGCTCCATTACACAGATACGCAGTATTTT. This encodes CATSRDSLHYTDTQYF.

The CDR3 bases are TGTGCCACCAGCTTCCAGTACACCGGGGAGCTGTTTTTT. This sequence encodes CATSFQYTGELFF. The chain uses TRBV15 and TRBJ2-2; D gene unclear. The V and J ends lost 5 bases and 3 bases respectively, with 7 bases between them. Germline V gene lookup returns CDR1 LNHNV and CDR2 YYDKDF (reference sequence). This CDR3 is 13 amino acids long.

This clonotype turned up a few times. V usage is TRBV12-3 or TRBV12-4 and J usage is TRBJ1-2, with D possibly being TRBD1 (6 bases). CDR3 size: 17 residues. Trimming pared 6 bases from V and 2 bases from J, leaving 22 bases between. CDR3 loop: CASRDYRAPSLNYGYTF. CDR3 DNA: TGTGCCAGCAGGGACTACAGGGCGCCTTCCCTAAACTATGGCTACACCTTC.

V and J are TRBV9 and TRBJ2-3; the D is unclear. The V end lost 0 bases, the J end lost 0 bases, and 8 bases lay between the germline ends. Per germline, CDR1 SGDLS and CDR2 YYNGEE. This CDR3 region has 15 residues. CDR3 DNA: TGTGCCAGCAGCGTAGGCTCGATAAGCACAGATACGCAGTATTTT. As protein: CASSVGSISTDTQYF.

V gene TRBV12-3 or TRBV12-4 combines with J gene TRBJ2-2; 12 bases fit TRBD2. The CDR3 has 15 amino acids. V lost 4 bases and J lost 7; bases outside the gene matches: 4. CDR3 sequence reads: CASSSSGRAFGELFF. In DNA form, the CDR3 reads TGTGCCAGCAGTTCTAGCGGGAGGGCCTTCGGGGAGCTGTTTTTT.

The chain uses TRBV5-5 and TRBJ2-7, with 8 bases fitting TRBD1. The CDR3 is 14 residues long. The V and J ends lost 7 bases and 2 bases, in that order; junction bases with no gene match: 8. Germline CDR1 is SGHKS and CDR2 is YYEKEE (reference sequence). The CDR3 DNA reads TGTGCCAGCCGTCCGACAGGGGTGGCCTACGAGCAGTACTTC. It translates to CASRPTGVAYEQYF. Combining the CDR3 with reference TRBV5-5 and TRBJ2-7 gives the whole variable domain DAGVTQSPTHLIKTRGQQVTLRCSPISGHKSVSWYQQVLGQGPQFIFQYYEKEERGRGNFPDRFSARQFPNYSSELNVNALLLGDSALYLCASRPTGVAYEQYFGPGTRLTVT.

This clonotype was detected ten times or more. CDR3 coding DNA: TGTGCCAGCAGTGAATACCCCTCGGAGCAGTACTTC. It translates to CASSEYPSEQYF. V gene TRBV6-1 combines with J gene TRBJ2-7; D is uncertain. The germline V gene has CDR1 MNHNS and CDR2 SASEGT. The germline V and J ends were trimmed by 2 bases and 7 bases, with 9 bases remaining between them. This CDR3 has 12 residues.

This clonotype was picked up a small number of times. The chain joins TRBV2 to TRBJ2-7; no definite D call. The CDR3 sequence is 13 residues long. Germline V gene lookup returns CDR1 SNHLY and CDR2 FYNNEI. V lost 4 bases, J lost 3 bases, and 10 bases lay in between. CDR3 protein: CASSVDQIYEQYF. CDR3 DNA sequence: TGTGCCAGCAGTGTGGACCAAATCTACGAGCAGTACTTC.

At least ten counts were recorded for this clonotype. The V and J genes are TRBV11-2 and TRBJ1-2, with D possibly TRBD1 on 6 matching bases. The CDR3 consists of 13 residues. The V and J ends lost 6 bases and 2 bases respectively, with 10 bases between them. Per the germline V gene, CDR1 is SGHAT and CDR2 is FQNNGV. The CDR3 DNA is TGTGCCAGCAGTCAAGACAGGAACTATGGCTACACCTTC. Translation: CASSQDRNYGYTF.

This clonotype was found a few times. This rearrangement joins TRBV5-5 to TRBJ2-3; 7 bases fit TRBD2. Germline V gives CDR1 SGHKS, CDR2 YYEKEE (reference sequence). The CDR3 totals 15 residues. V shed 0 bases, J shed 0 bases, and the junction held 1 base outside the gene matches. CDR3 nucleotide sequence: TGTGCCAGCAGCTTGGGACTAGCAAGCACAGATACGCAGTATTTT. Translated: CASSLGLASTDTQYF.